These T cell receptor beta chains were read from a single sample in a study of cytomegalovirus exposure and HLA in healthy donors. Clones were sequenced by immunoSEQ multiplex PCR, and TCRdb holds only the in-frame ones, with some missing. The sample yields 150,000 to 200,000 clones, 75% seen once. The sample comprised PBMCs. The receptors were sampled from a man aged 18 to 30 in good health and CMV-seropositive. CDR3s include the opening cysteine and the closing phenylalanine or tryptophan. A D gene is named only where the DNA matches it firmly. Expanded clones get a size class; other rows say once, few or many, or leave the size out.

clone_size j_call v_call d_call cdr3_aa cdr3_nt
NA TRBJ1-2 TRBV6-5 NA CASSYSPGFGYTF TGTGCCAGCAGTTACTCCCCGGGATTTGGCTACACCTTC
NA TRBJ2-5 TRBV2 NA CASSERQTEETQYF TGTGCCAGCAGTGAACGCCAGACTGAAGAGACCCAGTACTTC
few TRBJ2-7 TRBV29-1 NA CSVEGGGGGFEQYF TGCAGCGTTGAAGGGGGAGGTGGGGGGTTTGAGCAGTACTTC
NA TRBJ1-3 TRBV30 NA CAWSLNRFSSGNTIYF TGTGCCTGGAGTTTAAACAGGTTTAGCTCTGGAAACACCATATATTTT
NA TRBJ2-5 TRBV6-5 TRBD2 CASSRTSPETQYF TGTGCCAGCAGTCGGACTAGCCCGGAGACCCAGTACTTC
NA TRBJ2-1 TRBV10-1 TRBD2 CASSDGGSRNEQFF TGCGCCAGCAGTGATGGCGGGAGCAGGAATGAGCAGTTCTTC
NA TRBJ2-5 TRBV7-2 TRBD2 CASSLGRASGVQETQYF TGTGCCAGCAGCTTAGGGAGGGCTAGCGGAGTTCAAGAGACCCAGTACTTC
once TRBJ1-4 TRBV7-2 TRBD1 CASSSGTGESFATNEKLFF TGTGCCAGCAGCTCCGGGACAGGGGAGAGCTTTGCAACTAATGAAAAACTGTTTTTT
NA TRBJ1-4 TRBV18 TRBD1 CASSPGTGGPNEKLFF TGTGCCAGCTCACCGGGGACAGGGGGACCGAATGAAAAACTGTTTTTT
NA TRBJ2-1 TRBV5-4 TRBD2 CASSSGTSGSTFYNEQFF TGTGCCAGCAGCTCCGGGACTAGCGGAAGTACGTTCTACAATGAGCAGTTCTTC
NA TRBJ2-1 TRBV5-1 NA CASSRADNNEQFF TGCGCCAGCAGCAGAGCGGATAACAATGAGCAGTTCTTC
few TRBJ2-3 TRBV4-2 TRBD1 CASGDRVTDTQYF TGTGCCAGCGGGGACAGGGTCACAGATACGCAGTATTTT
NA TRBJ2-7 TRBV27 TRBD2 CASSPGASGSVSYEQYF TGTGCCAGCAGCCCCGGGGCTAGCGGGAGTGTCTCCTACGAGCAGTACTTC
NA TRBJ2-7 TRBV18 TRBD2 CASSQGRGPSSYEQYF TGTGCCAGCTCACAGGGGAGGGGCCCGAGCTCCTACGAGCAGTACTTC
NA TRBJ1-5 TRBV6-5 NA CASKGAIGIGQPQHF TGTGCCAGCAAAGGGGCGATCGGAATCGGCCAGCCCCAGCATTTT
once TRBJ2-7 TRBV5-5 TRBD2 CASRPPGLAGSYEQYF TGTGCCAGCAGACCCCCGGGACTAGCGGGATCCTACGAGCAGTACTTC
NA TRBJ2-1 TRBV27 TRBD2 CASSFSSGSSYNEQFF TGTGCCAGCAGTTTTTCCAGCGGGAGCTCCTACAATGAGCAGTTCTTC
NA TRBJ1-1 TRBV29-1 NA CSISPGGGVDTEAFF TGCAGCATATCACCCGGGGGGGGTGTCGACACTGAAGCTTTCTTT
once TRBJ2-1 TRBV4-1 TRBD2 CASSQVELGLSGNNEQFF TGCGCCAGCAGCCAAGTGGAGCTAGGGTTGAGCGGGAATAATGAGCAGTTCTTC
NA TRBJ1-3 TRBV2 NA CASSEYRSSGNTIYF TGTGCCAGCAGTGAGTACAGAAGCTCTGGAAACACCATATATTTT
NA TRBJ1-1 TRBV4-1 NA CASRFRGTLNTEAFF TGCGCCAGCAGGTTTAGGGGGACCCTGAACACTGAAGCTTTCTTT
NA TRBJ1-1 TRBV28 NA CASSLGGEVAFF TGTGCCAGCAGTTTGGGGGGGGAGGTAGCTTTCTTT
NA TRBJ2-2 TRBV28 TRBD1 CARAGTENTGELFF TGTGCCAGGGCCGGGACAGAGAACACCGGGGAGCTGTTTTTT
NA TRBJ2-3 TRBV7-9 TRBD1 CASSEDRGDTDTQYF TGTGCCAGCAGCGAGGACAGGGGGGACACAGATACGCAGTATTTT
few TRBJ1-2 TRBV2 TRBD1 CASRQGNGYTF TGTGCCAGCCGACAGGGGAATGGCTACACCTTC
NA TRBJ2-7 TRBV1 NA CTSSRIAGHLSYEQYF TGCACCAGCAGCAGGATAGCGGGTCACCTCTCCTACGAGCAGTACTTC
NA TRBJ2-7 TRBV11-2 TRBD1 CASSLGTGAYEQYF TGTGCCAGCAGCTTAGGGACAGGGGCCTACGAGCAGTACTTC
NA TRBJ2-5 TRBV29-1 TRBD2 CSVWTSGSLGGTQYF TGCAGCGTTTGGACTAGCGGGAGTTTGGGGGGGACCCAGTACTTC
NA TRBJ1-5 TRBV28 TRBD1 CASNSPGQGNQPQHF TGTGCCAGCAATTCTCCCGGACAGGGGAATCAGCCCCAGCATTTT
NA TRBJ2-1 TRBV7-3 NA CASSQNDRSSYNEQFF TGTGCCAGCAGTCAAAACGACAGGAGCTCCTACAATGAGCAGTTCTTC
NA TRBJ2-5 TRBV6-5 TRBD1 CASGWQGVETQYF TGTGCCAGCGGTTGGCAGGGGGTGGAGACCCAGTACTTC
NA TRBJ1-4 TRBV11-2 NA CASSFGGRAANEKLFF TGTGCCAGCAGCTTCGGGGGGAGGGCCGCTAATGAAAAACTGTTTTTT
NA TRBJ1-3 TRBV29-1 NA CSVKSTSRNTIYF TGCAGCGTTAAAAGTACCTCTAGAAACACCATATATTTT
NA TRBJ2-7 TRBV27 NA CASSRTVVYEQYF TGTGCCAGCAGTCGGACAGTGGTCTACGAGCAGTACTTC
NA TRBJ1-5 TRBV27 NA CASSLFRGRSQPQHF TGTGCCAGCAGTTTATTTCGGGGGAGATCGCAGCCCCAGCATTTT
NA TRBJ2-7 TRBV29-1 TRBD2 CSAWSTSGSGEQYF TGCAGCGCTTGGTCGACTAGCGGGAGTGGCGAGCAGTACTTC